A single sample gave rise to the 8 T cell receptor beta chains below, sequenced in a study of cytomegalovirus exposure and HLA in healthy donors. The PCR ran on 60 Vbeta and 13 Jbeta primers. Method: immunoSEQ multiplex PCR; TCRdb's copy keeps in-frame clones and lacks some. The sample yields approximately 120,000 clones, approximately 87% seen once. Sequenced input: PBMCs. The receptors stem from a man younger than 35 in good health and CMV-seropositive.

The gene calls are TRBV6-1 and TRBJ2-1; 11 nucleotides agree with TRBD2. Unmatched junction bases numbered 3, after V lost 8 bases and J lost 6 bases. Germline values: CDR1 MNHNS, CDR2 SASEGT. The CDR3 runs to 13 residues. The CDR3 reads CASAGLAGNEQFF. Written as DNA, the CDR3 is TGTGCCAGCGCCGGACTAGCGGGCAATGAGCAGTTCTTC.

This clone was observed a single time. The genes are TRBV6-6 and TRBJ2-7; TRBD1 matches at 7 bases. The CDR3 runs to 14 residues. Germline trimming cut 6 bases from V and 2 bases from J; bases unmatched to any gene: 7. Germline V gene data show CDR1 as MNHNY and CDR2 as SVGAGI (reference sequence). CDR3 nucleotide sequence: TGTGCCAGCAGCCAGGGGGTAGGACCCTACGAGCAGTACTTC. This sequence encodes CASSQGVGPYEQYF.

The J gene is TRBJ1-3, the V gene TRBV6-5; no clear D. CDR3 length: 15 residues. The ends were cut back, 5 bases at V and 1 base at J, with 12 bases in the middle. Germline V CDR1 and CDR2: MNHEY, SVGAGI. CDR3 nucleotide sequence: TGTGCCAGCAGTCCTAGGACTTTTTCTGGAAACACCATATATTTT. Its protein product is CASSPRTFSGNTIYF.

V usage is TRBV28 and J usage is TRBJ1-2; D is uncertain. CDR1 is MDHEN, CDR2 SYDVKM, per germline. V dropped 5 bases and J dropped 3 bases, with 10 bases sitting between them. CDR3 length: 13 amino acids. In nucleotides, the CDR3 is TGTGCCAGCAGTCGCGTTTCGGACTATGGCTACACCTTC. Translated: CASSRVSDYGYTF.

The chain combines TRBV10-3 with TRBJ2-1; D unresolved. V lost 4 bases to trimming and J lost 5 bases, with 6 bases between them. The CDR3 loop spans 12 amino acids. Germline CDR1 is ENHRY and CDR2 is SYGVKD. The CDR3: CAISAGNNEQFF. The CDR3 DNA reads TGTGCCATCAGTGCAGGTAACAATGAGCAGTTCTTC.

The chain uses TRBV4-2 and TRBJ2-3; the match to TRBD1 covers 9 bases. The V gene end was trimmed by 3 bases and the J gene end by 0 bases; junction bases not matched to a gene: 1. The CDR3 is 15 amino acids. CDR1 and CDR2 (germline): LGHNA, YNFKEQ. DNA for the CDR3: TGTGCCAGCAGCCACGGGACAGGGAGCACAGATACGCAGTATTTT. Translating it yields CASSHGTGSTDTQYF.

This rearrangement joins TRBV7-2 to TRBJ2-7; D perhaps matches TRBD1 (5 bases). The CDR3 runs to 16 residues. Trimming left V 0 bases short and J 2 bases short, with 14 bases between. Germline-derived CDR1 and CDR2 are SGHTA and FQGNSA. The CDR3 DNA reads TGTGCCAGCAGCTTAGCGGTCAGGGCCCCCACCTACGAGCAGTACTTC. This codes for CASSLAVRAPTYEQYF.

The chain couples TRBV6-5 to TRBJ2-3; no clear D. CDR3 length: 14 residues. Trimming cost V 0 bases and J 3 bases, with 7 bases left between them. The germline gives CDR1 MNHEY, CDR2 SVGAGI. As DNA, the CDR3 is TGTGCCAGCAGTTACTCAGGAGCGACAGATACGCAGTATTTT. Amino acids: CASSYSGATDTQYF.